These 24 T cell receptor beta chains originate from one sample sequenced in a study of vaccination effects on CD4 cells after COVID-19. With the ViraFEST assay, the study expanded antigen-specific CD4+ T cells using viral peptide pools, then sequenced them. Culturing for nine to ten days preceded CD4+ T cell isolation. In the vaccine recipients, nucleocapsid antibodies were negative and there was no prior SARS-CoV-2 infection. The table came from immunoSEQ multiplex PCR; TCRdb's copy has only in-frame clones and leaves some out. The profile shows over 60,000 clones, around 69% of them singletons. For these receptors, no antigen is known. The starting material was CD4+ T cells from PBMCs cultured with HCoV-NL63 spike peptides, obtained before COVID-19 vaccination. These receptor sequences come from a human donor who received a COVID-19 vaccine.

The rearrangement joins TRBV4-2 to TRBJ2-3; 10 nucleotides align to TRBD2. V dropped 3 bases and J dropped 6; count of bases not matched to a gene: 9. Germline values: CDR1 LGHNA, CDR2 YNFKEQ. The CDR3 consists of 16 residues. The DNA for the CDR3 is TGTGCCAGCAGCCAGCTTAGCGGGGGGACATCGGATACGCAGTATTTT. This sequence encodes CASSQLSGGTSDTQYF.

A few counts support this clone. This chain uses TRBV7-2 with TRBJ2-2, with 8 bases matching TRBD1. The length of the CDR3 is 17 residues. The germline V gene has CDR1 SGHTA and CDR2 FQGNSA. V gave up 1 base and J gave up 0 bases; unmatched junction bases: 4. The CDR3 spells CASSLVKTGANTGELFF. For the CDR3, the DNA is TGTGCCAGCAGCTTAGTGAAGACAGGGGCGAACACCGGGGAGCTGTTTTTT.

In its sample, this clone was seen a few times. V usage is TRBV5-8 and J usage is TRBJ2-3, with D possibly being TRBD2 (5 bases). The germline V gene has CDR1 SGHTS and CDR2 YDEGEE. The length of the CDR3 is 14 residues. Trimming left V 0 bases short and J 4 bases short, with 9 bases between. The chain's CDR3 is CASSLDLAPDTQYF. As DNA, the CDR3 is TGTGCCAGCAGCTTGGACCTAGCCCCAGATACGCAGTATTTT.

This chain uses TRBV4-1 with TRBJ2-5, with TRBD2 matching 8 bases. This CDR3 contains 18 residues. The germline V gene has CDR1 MGHRA and CDR2 YSYEKL. After removal of 0 bases from V and 0 bases from J, the junction contained 9 bases not matched to a gene. This CDR3 reads CASSQEGAGGQYQETQYF. DNA of the CDR3: TGCGCCAGCAGCCAAGAAGGGGCGGGGGGCCAGTACCAAGAGACCCAGTACTTC.

This CDR3 reads CAISPGGSYNEQFF. CDR3 DNA sequence: TGTGCCATCAGTCCGGGGGGGTCCTACAATGAGCAGTTCTTC. The J gene is TRBJ2-1, the V gene TRBV10-3, with 8 bases lining up with TRBD2. CDR1 is ENHRY and CDR2 is SYGVKD in the germline V gene. The CDR3 runs 14 residues. The V gene end was trimmed by 5 bases and the J gene end by 1 base; junction bases not matched to a gene: 1.

The gene calls are TRBV7-9 and TRBJ1-1, with a possible D match to TRBD1 (5 bases). With 4 bases removed from V and 6 bases from J, the gap between germline ends came to 18 bases. CDR3 length equals 15 residues. In germline, CDR1 is SEHNR, CDR2 FQNEAQ (reference sequence). CDR3 region: CASSSALGVRAEAFF. The CDR3 DNA sequence: TGTGCCAGCAGCTCCGCCCTGGGGGTCCGGGCTGAAGCTTTCTTT.

CDR3 in amino acids: CASSFTGQPQHF. The CDR3 nucleotides read TGTGCCAGCAGTTTTACTGGTCAGCCCCAGCATTTT. The chain has TRBV27 and TRBJ1-5; the D is unclear. Germline loops: CDR1 MNHEY, CDR2 SMNVEV (reference sequence). Trimming shortened V by 3 bases and J by 6 bases, and 6 bases separated the two germline ends. The CDR3 sequence is 12 residues long.

The count of this clone is one. The chain carries TRBV3-1 (or the pseudogene TRBV3-2) and TRBJ2-1; 8 bases agree with TRBD2. Germline V lookup: CDR1 LGHDT, CDR2 YNNKEL (reference sequence). CDR3 size: 18 residues. V lost 0 bases, J lost 7 bases, and 14 bases stayed unmatched. This CDR3 is CASSQDSTAGARGNEQFF. The DNA for the CDR3 is TGTGCCAGCAGCCAAGACTCCACAGCGGGGGCCCGAGGGAATGAGCAGTTCTTC.

The chain employs TRBV19 and TRBJ2-2; perhaps TRBD1 as D (6 bases). CDR1 LNHDA and CDR2 SQIVND come from the germline V gene (reference sequence). The CDR3 extends over 17 amino acids. The V and J ends lost 4 bases and 7 bases respectively, with 22 bases between them. CDR3 in DNA: TGTGCCAGTAGTACCATGCGAGGGGGATCGATCCACGGGGAGCTGTTTTTT. Protein: CASSTMRGGSIHGELFF.

This sequence joins TRBV19 and TRBJ1-2, with D possibly TRBD1 on 6 matching bases. The germline CDR1 and CDR2 sequences are LNHDA and SQIVND (reference sequence). The CDR3 totals 13 residues. Trimming shortened V by 8 bases and J by 6 bases, and 16 bases separated the two germline ends. The CDR3 bases are TGTGCCAGTGGCCGGACAGCGAGGGATGGCTACACCTTC. Translation: CASGRTARDGYTF.

This chain's CDR3 is CASSLVFGETQYF. In nucleotides, the CDR3 is TGTGCCAGCAGCTTAGTCTTCGGGGAGACCCAGTACTTC. The chain recombines TRBV7-2 with TRBJ2-5; D is uncertain. Trimming cost V 1 base and J 5 bases, with 8 bases left between them. The CDR3 covers 13 residues. Germline loops: CDR1 SGHTA, CDR2 FQGNSA.

This sequence joins TRBV12-3 or TRBV12-4 and TRBJ1-2; a possible D gene is TRBD1 (5 bases). Trimming cost V 3 bases and J 9 bases, with 11 bases left between them. This CDR3 region has 12 residues. CDR3 bases: TGTGCCAGCAGTTTCAGGGCTCAGCGCTACACCTTC. Its protein product is CASSFRAQRYTF.

J is TRBJ1-4 and V is TRBV10-3, with D maybe TRBD1 (5 bases). The germline gives CDR1 ENHRY, CDR2 SYGVKD. The CDR3 covers 14 residues. V was clipped by 6 bases and J by 0 bases, with 8 bases between them. CDR3 sequence: CAIRATATNEKLFF. In nucleotides, the CDR3 is TGTGCCATCAGAGCGACAGCAACTAATGAAAAACTGTTTTTT.

The chain links TRBV6-2 or TRBV6-3 to TRBJ2-7; 9 bases fit TRBD2. This CDR3 is built from 15 residues. V gave up 6 bases and J gave up 0 bases; unmatched junction bases: 6. The germline gives CDR1 MNHEY, CDR2 SVGEGT. The chain's CDR3 is CASSERGDLSYEQYV. CDR3 sequence (DNA): TGTGCCAGCAGCGAGCGGGGGGATCTCTCCTACGAGCAGTACGTC.

As DNA, the CDR3 is TGTGCCAGCAGCGTAGCGGGGGCTAGCGAAAAACTGTTTTTT. Protein: CASSVAGASEKLFF. The chain links TRBV9 to TRBJ1-4; D may be TRBD1 (6 bases). CDR3 length equals 14 residues. The V gene's germline CDR1 is SGDLS and CDR2 YYNGEE. Trimming removed 0 bases from V and 8 bases from J, with 11 bases in between.

This clone was detected only once. The chain uses TRBV3-1 (or the pseudogene TRBV3-2) and TRBJ1-2; no definite D call. Germline V gene data show CDR1 as LGHDT and CDR2 as YNNKEL (reference sequence). The CDR3 runs 13 residues. V lost 3 bases to trimming and J lost 6 bases, with 11 bases between them. The CDR3 sequence: CASSQVYGDGYTF. The CDR3 DNA is TGTGCCAGCAGCCAGGTTTACGGGGATGGCTACACCTTC.

This chain joins TRBV19 and TRBJ1-4; D not resolved. CDR1 LNHDA and CDR2 SQIVND come from the germline V gene (reference sequence). The CDR3 loop spans 17 amino acids. Trimming pared 3 bases from V and 0 bases from J, leaving 14 bases between. The CDR3 nucleotides are TGTGCCAGTAGTATCTCCGACGGCCACCCAACTAATGAAAAACTGTTTTTT. This sequence encodes CASSISDGHPTNEKLFF.

This clone was observed once. CDR3 protein: CASSQVLGRSYGYTF. Written as DNA, the CDR3 is TGCGCCAGCAGCCAAGTTCTGGGCAGGAGTTATGGCTACACCTTC. The gene calls are TRBV4-1 and TRBJ1-2; D not certain. The V gene's germline CDR1 is MGHRA and CDR2 YSYEKL. V lost 1 base to trimming and J lost 5 bases, with 14 bases between them. The CDR3 is 15 residues long.

V usage is TRBV4-1 and J usage is TRBJ1-2, with D uncertain. The V gene lost 0 bases and the J gene lost 4 bases, with 21 bases spanning the gap. The CDR3 has 18 amino acids. Per germline, CDR1 MGHRA and CDR2 YSYEKL. The CDR3 DNA reads as TGCGCCAGCAGCCAAGATGGATTTGGGCAGGCTCGGATCTATGGCTACACCTTC. Translation: CASSQDGFGQARIYGYTF.

The chain is built from TRBV10-3 and TRBJ1-3, with a tentative D call TRBD1 (6 bases). Trimming removed 10 bases at V and 4 bases at J, with 11 bases between. The CDR3 is 12 residues long. The germline CDR1 and CDR2 sequences are ENHRY and SYGVKD. In DNA, the CDR3 is TGTGCCACAACAGGGTCCGGAAACACCATATATTTT. It codes for CATTGSGNTIYF.

The CDR3, as DNA: TGTGCCAGCAGTTTTACCGGGACTAGCGGGGGCTCCTACAATGAGCAGTTCTTC. It encodes CASSFTGTSGGSYNEQFF. This sequence joins TRBV7-2 and TRBJ2-1; TRBD2 agrees at 14 bases. This CDR3 comprises 18 residues. With V trimmed by 6 bases and J by 0 bases, 7 bases remained unmatched. CDR1 is SGHTA, CDR2 FQGNSA, per germline.

This clone was seen only once. This chain connects TRBV5-1 to TRBJ1-4, with D unclear. The CDR3 length is 16 residues. Trimming took 0 bases from V and 0 from J, leaving 9 bases between them. Germline CDR1 and CDR2: SGHRS and YFSETQ. This chain's CDR3 is CASSLVPGATNEKLFF. As DNA, the CDR3 is TGCGCCAGCAGCTTGGTCCCGGGCGCAACTAATGAAAAACTGTTTTTT.

V is TRBV5-5 and J is TRBJ2-2; the D gene is possibly TRBD1 (5 bases). This CDR3 has 13 residues. The germline V gene encodes CDR1 SGHKS and CDR2 YYEKEE (reference sequence). V shed 2 bases and J shed 6 bases, with 8 bases lying between them. CDR3 sequence (DNA): TGTGCCAGCAGCTTTCAGGGCGCCGGGGAGCTGTTTTTT. Its protein is CASSFQGAGELFF.

This clone was seen only a few times. The rearrangement joins TRBV24-1 to TRBJ2-2; TRBD1 aligns across 8 bases. The ends lost 6 bases at V and 0 bases at J; junction bases unmatched: 5. Germline CDR1 KGHDR, CDR2 SFDVKD. This CDR3 has 16 amino acids. CDR3 sequence reads: CATSTGRGPNTGELFF. The CDR3 DNA follows: TGTGCCACCAGTACAGGCAGGGGGCCGAACACCGGGGAGCTGTTTTTT.